A selection of T cell receptor beta chains follows, all from one sample in a study of T cells in Graves' hyperthyroidism and ophthalmopathy. TCRdb re-derived calls from the multiplex PCR reads in MiXCR, one entry per CDR3 protein. The sample lists roughly 800,000 distinct CDR3 sequences; over 35% were seen once. Sequencing used blood. These receptors came from a man younger than 30 with Graves' hyperthyroidism. Each CDR3 is given with its conserved first and last residue. A D gene is named only where the DNA matches it firmly. Only some rows state a clone size, as once, few, many or a class for expanded clones.

J gene: TRBJ1-2
clone size: many
D gene: NA
V gene: TRBV19
CDR3 protein: CASSQAQVYGYTF
CDR3 DNA: TGTGCCAGTAGCCAAGCACAGGTCTATGGCTACACCTTC

J gene: TRBJ2-7
clone size: many
D gene: TRBD1
V gene: TRBV20-1
CDR3 protein: CSARGTGVSYEQYF
CDR3 DNA: TGCAGTGCTAGAGGGACAGGGGTCTCCTACGAGCAGTACTTC

J gene: TRBJ2-7
clone size: NA
D gene: NA
V gene: TRBV4-1
CDR3 protein: CASSQINGYSYEQYF
CDR3 DNA: TGCGCCAGCAGCCAAATAAACGGGTACTCCTACGAGCAGTACTTC

J gene: TRBJ2-2
clone size: many
D gene: NA
V gene: TRBV10-3
CDR3 protein: CAISESRGYTGELFF
CDR3 DNA: TGTGCCATCAGTGAGTCCCGGGGCTACACCGGGGAGCTGTTTTTT

J gene: TRBJ1-4
clone size: NA
D gene: TRBD1
V gene: TRBV29-1
CDR3 protein: CSSWTGGNEKLFF
CDR3 DNA: TGCAGCAGTTGGACAGGGGGGAATGAAAAACTGTTTTTT

J gene: TRBJ2-7
clone size: few
D gene: NA
V gene: TRBV20-1
CDR3 protein: CSARRESSYEQYF
CDR3 DNA: TGCAGTGCTAGAAGGGAGAGCTCCTACGAGCAGTACTTC

J gene: TRBJ2-7
clone size: many
D gene: NA
V gene: TRBV9
CDR3 protein: CASSESGMFYEQYF
CDR3 DNA: TGTGCCAGCAGCGAATCCGGGATGTTTTACGAGCAGTACTTC

J gene: TRBJ2-7
clone size: NA
D gene: NA
V gene: TRBV11-2
CDR3 protein: CASSWHLNEQYF
CDR3 DNA: TGTGCCAGCAGCTGGCATTTAAACGAGCAGTACTTC

J gene: TRBJ1-4
clone size: many
D gene: NA
V gene: TRBV20-1
CDR3 protein: CSAKVQPTNEKLFF
CDR3 DNA: TGCAGTGCTAAAGTACAGCCTACTAATGAAAAACTGTTTTTT

J gene: TRBJ2-7
clone size: many
D gene: TRBD1
V gene: TRBV7-2
CDR3 protein: CASSFGTATYEQYF
CDR3 DNA: TGTGCCAGCAGCTTTGGGACAGCCACCTACGAGCAGTACTTC

J gene: TRBJ1-6
clone size: many
D gene: TRBD1
V gene: TRBV7-9
CDR3 protein: CASSRDRGRHSPLHF
CDR3 DNA: TGTGCCAGCAGCCGGGACAGGGGGCGGCATTCACCCCTCCACTTT

J gene: TRBJ1-2
clone size: NA
D gene: NA
V gene: TRBV12-3/TRBV12-4
CDR3 protein: CASSSGRRAYGYTF
CDR3 DNA: TGTGCCAGCAGTTCCGGCCGCAGGGCCTATGGCTACACCTTC

J gene: TRBJ2-7
clone size: NA
D gene: NA
V gene: TRBV12-3/TRBV12-4
CDR3 protein: CASSGDGAGIEQYF
CDR3 DNA: TGTGCCAGCAGTGGGGACGGCGCGGGGATAGAGCAGTACTTC

J gene: TRBJ1-5
clone size: many
D gene: NA
V gene: TRBV2
CDR3 protein: CASRAYNMGQPQHF
CDR3 DNA: TGTGCCAGCAGGGCTTACAATATGGGTCAGCCCCAGCATTTT

J gene: TRBJ2-5
clone size: few
D gene: TRBD1
V gene: TRBV5-4
CDR3 protein: CASSLQGVAQETQYF
CDR3 DNA: TGTGCCAGCAGCTTGCAGGGGGTGGCCCAAGAGACCCAGTACTTC

J gene: TRBJ1-4
clone size: few
D gene: NA
V gene: TRBV4-1
CDR3 protein: CASSQVSEKLFF
CDR3 DNA: TGCGCCAGCAGCCAAGTATCGGAAAAACTGTTTTTT

J gene: TRBJ2-2
clone size: once
D gene: NA
V gene: TRBV7-8
CDR3 protein: CASSPFGSATGELFF
CDR3 DNA: TGTGCCAGCAGCCCTTTCGGGAGCGCCACCGGGGAGCTGTTTTTT

J gene: TRBJ1-1
clone size: many
D gene: TRBD1
V gene: TRBV29-1
CDR3 protein: CSVGQGPNTEAFF
CDR3 DNA: TGCAGCGTGGGACAGGGGCCGAACACTGAAGCTTTCTTT

J gene: TRBJ2-2
clone size: NA
D gene: NA
V gene: TRBV10-3
CDR3 protein: CAAPEVYSYTGELFF
CDR3 DNA: TGTGCCGCTCCCGAGGTGTACAGCTACACCGGGGAGCTGTTTTTT

J gene: TRBJ2-5
clone size: NA
D gene: NA
V gene: TRBV9
CDR3 protein: CASSDRGGSQETQYF
CDR3 DNA: TGTGCCAGCAGCGATCGAGGGGGGTCTCAAGAGACCCAGTACTTC

J gene: TRBJ2-6
clone size: many
D gene: NA
V gene: TRBV15
CDR3 protein: CATSRGQGTGANVLTF
CDR3 DNA: TGTGCCACCAGCAGAGGCCAGGGAACTGGGGCCAACGTCCTGACTTTC

J gene: TRBJ1-2
clone size: NA
D gene: TRBD1
V gene: TRBV10-3
CDR3 protein: CAIGPYRGKTF
CDR3 DNA: TGTGCCATCGGACCTTACAGGGGAAAAACCTTC

J gene: TRBJ1-6
clone size: few
D gene: NA
V gene: TRBV4-1
CDR3 protein: CASSQDQVLGSPLHF
CDR3 DNA: TGCGCCAGCAGCCAAGATCAGGTTTTAGGGTCACCCCTCCACTTT

J gene: TRBJ2-7
clone size: NA
D gene: TRBD2
V gene: TRBV15
CDR3 protein: CATSRFLAGAYEQYF
CDR3 DNA: TGTGCCACCAGCAGGTTCCTAGCGGGAGCTTACGAGCAGTACTTC

J gene: TRBJ2-7
clone size: NA
D gene: NA
V gene: TRBV12-3/TRBV12-4
CDR3 protein: CASSLRTEGPYEQYF
CDR3 DNA: TGTGCCAGCAGTTTAAGGACCGAGGGACCCTACGAGCAGTACTTC

J gene: TRBJ2-2
clone size: NA
D gene: NA
V gene: TRBV7-2
CDR3 protein: CASSYAGQNTGELFF
CDR3 DNA: TGTGCCAGCAGCTATGCGGGACAAAACACCGGGGAGCTGTTTTTT

J gene: TRBJ2-5
clone size: NA
D gene: TRBD2
V gene: TRBV6-6
CDR3 protein: CASSNRLAGGRGETQYF
CDR3 DNA: TGTGCCAGCAGTAACCGACTAGCGGGGGGCCGGGGGGAGACCCAGTACTTC

J gene: TRBJ2-5
clone size: few
D gene: TRBD1
V gene: TRBV6-6
CDR3 protein: CASSSQGWETQYF
CDR3 DNA: TGTGCCAGCAGTTCACAGGGGTGGGAGACCCAGTACTTC

J gene: TRBJ2-5
clone size: NA
D gene: NA
V gene: TRBV2
CDR3 protein: CASSDPLEGTGPFF
CDR3 DNA: TGTGCCAGCAGTGATCCCTTGGAGGGAACAGGGCCGTTCTTC

J gene: TRBJ1-1
clone size: NA
D gene: NA
V gene: TRBV25-1
CDR3 protein: CASSVDPGLDLNTEAFF
CDR3 DNA: TGTGCCAGCAGCGTTGACCCGGGACTCGACTTGAACACTGAAGCTTTCTTT

J gene: TRBJ1-1
clone size: NA
D gene: NA
V gene: TRBV19
CDR3 protein: CASSAGRLGPHMNTEAFF
CDR3 DNA: TGTGCCAGCAGTGCCGGACGCTTGGGGCCCCACATGAACACTGAAGCTTTCTTT

J gene: TRBJ1-1
clone size: many
D gene: NA
V gene: TRBV29-1
CDR3 protein: CSVRGGGSEAFF
CDR3 DNA: TGCAGCGTGCGGGGAGGGGGTTCTGAAGCTTTCTTT

J gene: TRBJ1-5
clone size: many
D gene: NA
V gene: TRBV3-1
CDR3 protein: CASSQDADPRNQPQHF
CDR3 DNA: TGTGCCAGCAGCCAAGATGCCGATCCGCGGAATCAGCCCCAGCATTTT

J gene: TRBJ1-6
clone size: NA
D gene: TRBD1
V gene: TRBV25-1
CDR3 protein: CASSRGTGAYNSPLHF
CDR3 DNA: TGTGCCAGCAGCCGCGGGACAGGGGCCTATAATTCACCCCTCCACTTT

J gene: TRBJ2-2
clone size: NA
D gene: NA
V gene: TRBV7-9
CDR3 protein: CASSQGYGELFF
CDR3 DNA: TGTGCCAGCAGCCAGGGGTACGGGGAGCTGTTTTTT

J gene: TRBJ2-7
clone size: NA
D gene: NA
V gene: TRBV2
CDR3 protein: CASSDGGAKYF
CDR3 DNA: TGTGCCAGCAGTGATGGGGGCGCGAAGTACTTC

J gene: TRBJ1-5
clone size: few
D gene: NA
V gene: TRBV12-3/TRBV12-4
CDR3 protein: CASSPDVYNQPQHF
CDR3 DNA: TGTGCCAGCAGCCCAGATGTTTACAATCAGCCCCAGCATTTT

J gene: TRBJ2-2
clone size: NA
D gene: NA
V gene: TRBV19
CDR3 protein: CASRILLNTGELFF
CDR3 DNA: TGTGCCAGTAGGATCCTACTGAACACCGGGGAGCTGTTTTTT

J gene: TRBJ2-2
clone size: NA
D gene: TRBD2
V gene: TRBV20-1
CDR3 protein: CSARGLAGGVLTGELFF
CDR3 DNA: TGCAGTGCAAGGGGACTAGCGGGAGGGGTGTTGACCGGGGAGCTGTTTTTT

J gene: TRBJ1-6
clone size: few
D gene: NA
V gene: TRBV4-1
CDR3 protein: CASSQVKGIGPLHF
CDR3 DNA: TGCGCCAGCAGCCAAGTGAAGGGGATCGGGCCCCTCCACTTT